The 25 T cell receptor beta chains in this list originate from one sample, sequenced in a study of blood T cell repertoires in COVID-19. Method: immunoSEQ multiplex PCR; TCRdb's copy keeps in-frame clones and lacks some. The top ten hold about 10% of the sample, which has about 140,000 clones, 80% to 90% seen once. The sequencing sample was made of peripheral blood. These receptors all come from a woman older than 75 with acute or convalescent COVID-19.

The J gene is TRBJ1-1, the V gene TRBV7-2; weak D call: TRBD1 (6 bases). Trimming took off 4 bases at V and 7 bases at J, with 19 bases between the two ends. From germline, CDR1 is SGHTA and CDR2 FQGNSA. The CDR3 consists of 15 residues. CDR3 nucleotides: TGTGCCAGCAGCTCACGAAACCAGGGGATCGGTGAAGCTTTCTTT. It encodes CASSSRNQGIGEAFF. Together with reference TRBV7-2 and TRBJ1-1, the CDR3 gives the full variable domain: GAGVSQSPSNKVTEKGKDVELRCDPISGHTALYWYRQSLGQGLEFLIYFQGNSAPDKSGLPSDRFSAERTGGSVSTLTIQRTQQEDSAVYLCASSSRNQGIGEAFFGQGTRLTVV.

The chain uses TRBV4-2 and TRBJ1-3, with TRBD1 identical over 7 bases. This CDR3 comprises 15 residues. Trimming removed 4 bases from V and 0 bases from J; junction bases left unmatched: 3. Germline V gives CDR1 LGHNA, CDR2 YNFKEQ. CDR3 amino acids: CASSLRQGSGNTIYF. In nucleotides, the CDR3 is TGTGCCAGCAGCCTAAGACAGGGCTCTGGAAACACCATATATTTT.

This chain links TRBV6-6 with TRBJ1-1; tentative D call: TRBD1 (6 bases). This CDR3 contains 14 residues. Germline V lookup: CDR1 MNHNY, CDR2 SVGAGI (reference sequence). The V gene lost 8 bases and the J gene lost 0 bases, with 13 bases spanning the gap. This CDR3 reads CASLRDILNTEAFF. CDR3 DNA: TGTGCCAGCCTTAGGGACATTTTGAACACTGAAGCTTTCTTT.

The rearrangement links TRBV4-1 to TRBJ1-2; a weak D match, TRBD1 (5 bases). V lost 0 bases to trimming and J lost 8 bases, with 19 bases between them. The CDR3 extends over 16 amino acids. Per germline, CDR1 MGHRA and CDR2 YSYEKL. CDR3 loop: CASSQEIAGREKGYTF. The DNA of the CDR3 is TGCGCCAGCAGCCAAGAGATCGCAGGGCGGGAAAAAGGCTACACCTTC.

The rearrangement joins TRBV6-5 to TRBJ2-7; 8 bases match TRBD2. Trimming cost V 0 bases and J 2 bases; bases outside gene matches: 3. Germline assignment: CDR1 MNHEY and CDR2 SVGAGI. The CDR3 loop spans 15 amino acids. The CDR3, as DNA: TGTGCCAGCAGTTACTCTAGCGGGGCGGCCTACGAGCAGTACTTC. This sequence encodes CASSYSSGAAYEQYF.

The rearrangement uses TRBV30 and TRBJ1-4; D unresolved. V was cut by 0 bases and J by 0 bases, with 14 bases left in between. Germline-derived CDR1 and CDR2 are GTSNPN and SVGIG (reference sequence). This CDR3 contains 17 residues. The CDR3 coding sequence is TGTGCCTGGAGTGTTTCTATGGCGGCCGCAACTAATGAAAAACTGTTTTTT. This gives the protein CAWSVSMAAATNEKLFF.

The rearrangement links TRBV29-1 to TRBJ1-1; D remains unclear. Trimming shortened V by 6 bases and J by 6 bases, and 11 bases separated the two germline ends. Germline V gene lookup returns CDR1 SQVTM and CDR2 ANQGSEA. The CDR3 runs to 11 residues. The CDR3 sequence is CSVTRWAEAFF. For the CDR3, the DNA is TGCAGCGTCACGAGGTGGGCTGAAGCTTTCTTT. Looking up the rest from reference TRBV29-1 and TRBJ1-1 gives the full variable domain: SAVISQKPSRDICQRGTSLTIQCQVDSQVTMMFWYRQQPGQSLTLIATANQGSEATYESGFVIDKFPISRPNLTFSTLTVSNMSPEDSSIYLCSVTRWAEAFFGQGTRLTVV.

The V and J genes are TRBV20-1 and TRBJ2-1; D might be TRBD2 (6 bases). Trimming removed 3 bases at V and 9 bases at J, with 18 bases between. CDR1 is DFQATT, CDR2 SNEGSKA, per germline (reference sequence). CDR3 length: 14 amino acids. The CDR3 loop is CSASISGGVVEQFF. In nucleotides, the CDR3 is TGCAGTGCTAGTATTAGCGGCGGGGTGGTTGAGCAGTTCTTC.

Points on this clone: Its ends do not fully match the called genes, so a read error is possible. The chain couples TRBV4-3 to TRBJ1-2; tentatively, D is TRBD1 (5 bases). The CDR3 is made up of 14 amino acids. CDR1 and CDR2 (germline): LGHNA, YSLEER. CDR3 nucleotides: TGCGCCAGCAGCCCCCGAAGGGGAAACTACGGCTACACCTTC. Its translation is CASSPRRGNYGYTF.

The V and J genes are TRBV7-2 and TRBJ1-2; D is perhaps TRBD1 (6 bases). V lost 2 bases and J 3 bases, leaving 13 bases between the germline ends. Germline CDR1 SGHTA, CDR2 FQGNSA. The CDR3 contains 15 residues. In nucleotides, the CDR3 is TGTGCCAGCAGCTTAAGGCAGGGGCTCGACTATGGCTACACCTTC. This encodes CASSLRQGLDYGYTF.

V gene TRBV11-2 combines with J gene TRBJ1-3, with unresolved D. The germline V gene encodes CDR1 SGHAT and CDR2 FQNNGV. CDR3 size: 15 residues. The ends were cut back, 5 bases at V and 1 base at J, with 12 bases in the middle. The CDR3 spells CASSQRRGSGNTIYF. The CDR3 DNA sequence: TGTGCCAGCAGCCAACGGCGGGGATCTGGAAACACCATATATTTT.

The genes are TRBV7-2 and TRBJ1-5, with 9 positions matching TRBD1. Trimming cost V 5 bases and J 7 bases; bases outside gene matches: 12. The length of the CDR3 is 16 residues. CDR1 and CDR2 from the germline V gene are SGHTA and FQGNSA. The CDR3 reads CASSARTQGAGQPQHF. CDR3 nucleotides: TGTGCCAGCAGCGCACGGACACAGGGGGCGGGGCAGCCCCAGCATTTT.

This chain connects TRBV18 to TRBJ1-3; D is unresolved. This CDR3 is 15 amino acids long. V was clipped by 1 base and J by 2 bases, with 9 bases between them. CDR1 is KGHSH and CDR2 is LQKENI in the germline V gene. This CDR3 reads CASSPRTEAGNTIYF. CDR3 sequence (DNA): TGTGCCAGCTCACCACGCACCGAGGCTGGAAACACCATATATTTT.

J is TRBJ1-4 and V is TRBV19; TRBD1 matches 10 bases. Trimming cost V 5 bases and J 7 bases; bases outside gene matches: 7. Germline V lookup: CDR1 LNHDA, CDR2 SQIVND (reference sequence). This CDR3 comprises 15 residues. In nucleotides, the CDR3 is TGTGCCAGTAGTCCACGGACAGGGGGTCGTGAAAAACTGTTTTTT. Protein: CASSPRTGGREKLFF.

This sequence joins TRBV7-2 and TRBJ2-1; D is perhaps TRBD1 (6 bases). Germline V gene lookup returns CDR1 SGHTA and CDR2 FQGNSA. Trimming removed 4 bases at V and 0 bases at J, with 22 bases between. The CDR3 spans 19 residues. The CDR3 bases are TGTGCCAGCAGCTCCCCCCACAGACAGGATCTCAGCTCCTACAATGAGCAGTTCTTC. Translating gives CASSSPHRQDLSSYNEQFF.

V and J are TRBV19 and TRBJ1-2, with 10 bases lining up with TRBD1. Per the germline V gene, CDR1 is LNHDA and CDR2 is SQIVND (reference sequence). V was clipped by 4 bases and J by 8 bases; unmatched bases: 7. This CDR3 is built from 14 residues. In DNA form, the CDR3 reads TGTGCCAGTAGTAACCGGGACAGGGGCGTCGGCTACACCTTC. Its translation is CASSNRDRGVGYTF.

This clone was picked up one time. The V and J genes are TRBV2 and TRBJ1-6; 7 nucleotides align to TRBD1. CDR1 is SNHLY, CDR2 FYNNEI, per germline. V was pared by 4 bases and J by 10 bases, with 7 bases of the junction left unmatched. The CDR3 loop spans 14 amino acids. CDR3 coding DNA: TGTGCCAGCAGTGGGTTGAGGGGGCAGTCACCCCTCCACTTT. Translated, it gives CASSGLRGQSPLHF.

J is TRBJ1-1 and V is TRBV18; possible D gene TRBD1, 5 bases. The CDR3 consists of 13 residues. V shed 5 bases and J shed 4 bases, with 11 bases lying between them. In germline, CDR1 is KGHSH, CDR2 LQKENI. In DNA form, the CDR3 reads TGTGCCAGCTCAGTGGGGCGGATCACTGAAGCTTTCTTT. It encodes CASSVGRITEAFF.

The chain recombines TRBV30 with TRBJ2-7; TRBD2 might be the D (5 bases). Germline CDR1 reads GTSNPN; CDR2 reads SVGIG (reference sequence). The V end was cut by 2 bases, the J end by 2 bases, with 13 bases between. CDR3 length: 14 residues. CDR3 region: CAWSRWTPPYEQYF. The CDR3 DNA sequence: TGTGCCTGGAGTAGATGGACTCCCCCCTACGAGCAGTACTTC.

The genes are TRBV6-6 and TRBJ2-7; the D gene is possibly TRBD1 (7 bases). The CDR3 is made up of 15 amino acids. Trimming took off 5 bases at V and 0 bases at J, with 14 bases between the two ends. The germline CDR1 and CDR2 sequences are MNHNY and SVGAGI (reference sequence). The CDR3 DNA sequence: TGTGCCAGCAGTCAACCGCAGGGGGGCTCCTACGAGCAGTACTTC. Its translation is CASSQPQGGSYEQYF.

V usage is TRBV5-1 and J usage is TRBJ2-5, with TRBD2 identical over 12 bases. Germline V gives CDR1 SGHRS, CDR2 YFSETQ. The trim removed 4 bases at V and 4 bases at J, leaving 5 bases unmatched. The CDR3 is 15 residues long. CDR3 sequence (DNA): TGCGCCAGCAGCCCTAGCGGGGGGGCTGGAGAGACCCAGTACTTC. This sequence encodes CASSPSGGAGETQYF.

This clone was seen just once. This chain joins TRBV19 and TRBJ1-2; a possible D gene is TRBD1 (6 bases). This CDR3 is built from 21 residues. V shed 3 bases and J shed 4 bases, with 33 bases lying between them. Germline CDR1 LNHDA, CDR2 SQIVND (reference sequence). CDR3 sequence: CASSILRSGAISSGIPYGYTF. The CDR3 DNA follows: TGTGCCAGTAGTATCCTTCGGTCAGGGGCGATAAGCTCCGGGATCCCCTATGGCTACACCTTC.

The table lists this clone with a count of one. The chain couples TRBV5-6 to TRBJ1-4; D is ambiguous. CDR1 is SGHDT, CDR2 YYEEEE, per germline. With 4 bases removed from V and 2 bases from J, the gap between germline ends came to 18 bases. CDR3 length: 17 residues. The CDR3 coding sequence is TGTGCCAGCAGCACGGGCTCGGGATCTGAGACTAATGAAAAACTGTTTTTT. It is translated as CASSTGSGSETNEKLFF.

This clone is a singleton in its sample. This chain links TRBV10-1 with TRBJ1-5; D gene uncertain. The CDR3 spans 15 residues. With 6 bases removed from V and 2 bases from J, the gap between germline ends came to 14 bases. Germline values: CDR1 WNHNN, CDR2 SYGVQD (reference sequence). CDR3 residues: CASRETVRGNQPQHF. The CDR3 coding sequence is TGCGCCAGCAGAGAGACGGTGCGAGGCAATCAGCCCCAGCATTTT.

The chain is built from TRBV5-1 and TRBJ1-2; D remains unclear. Trimming cost V 1 base and J 0 bases, with 10 bases left between them. The CDR3 runs 15 residues. Per germline, CDR1 SGHRS and CDR2 YFSETQ. CDR3 in DNA: TGCGCCAGCAGCTTGACGGCAGGTTCTAACTATGGCTACACCTTC. Protein sequence: CASSLTAGSNYGYTF.